One and the same sample provided the 26 T cell receptor beta chains below, sequenced in a study of siplizumab effects on memory and regulatory T cells. Clones were read by immunoSEQ multiplex PCR, and TCRdb kept only the in-frame ones, dropping some. The sample yields approximately 65,000 clones, around 79% seen once. Sequenced input: memory CD4+ T cells sorted from blood. The source is a human donor in good health.

The J gene is TRBJ2-1, the V gene TRBV10-3; the match to TRBD2 covers 8 bases. Trimming took 6 bases from V and 8 from J; bases not matched to a gene: 6. This CDR3 spans 13 amino acids. Germline V gives CDR1 ENHRY, CDR2 SYGVKD. The CDR3 coding sequence is TGTGCCATCAGCGGGGGGGCCGGGGATGAGCAGTTCTTC. Protein sequence: CAISGGAGDEQFF.

This chain uses TRBV5-5 with TRBJ2-3, with 11 nucleotides matching TRBD1. Germline CDR1 and CDR2: SGHKS and YYEKEE (reference sequence). Losses at the gene ends were 3 bases for V and 4 bases for J; bases not matched to a gene: 1. The CDR3 length is 14 residues. The CDR3 here is CASSWGQGADTQYF. Here the CDR3 DNA reads TGTGCCAGCAGCTGGGGACAGGGGGCAGATACGCAGTATTTT.

The chain combines TRBV28 with TRBJ1-4; maybe TRBD1 (5 bases). The CDR3 runs to 15 residues. Germline CDR1 and CDR2: MDHEN and SYDVKM. V lost 7 bases and J lost 7, with 19 bases in between. The CDR3 DNA is TGTGCCAGCACCTCTTGGCAGGGCGGACGTGAAAAACTGTTTTTT. Translated, it gives CASTSWQGGREKLFF.

The J gene is TRBJ2-7, the V gene TRBV5-1; 8 nucleotides align to TRBD1. The CDR3 consists of 16 residues. The V segment lost 3 bases and the J segment 5 bases; nucleotides outside the gene matches: 13. Germline assignment: CDR1 SGHRS and CDR2 YFSETQ. For the CDR3, the DNA is TGCGCCAGCAGCTCCAACCTCCCAGGGGGCCACGACGAGCAGTACTTC. Its translation is CASSSNLPGGHDEQYF.

This chain uses TRBV5-1 with TRBJ2-5; possibly TRBD2 for D (6 bases). The germline V gene encodes CDR1 SGHRS and CDR2 YFSETQ. The length of the CDR3 is 13 residues. The V and J ends lost 1 base and 3 bases respectively, with 7 bases between them. The CDR3 region is CASSLSGEETQYF. The CDR3 DNA is TGCGCCAGCAGCTTGTCGGGGGAAGAGACCCAGTACTTC.

This clone was detected only a few times. The chain couples TRBV7-9 to TRBJ1-1, with D tentatively TRBD1 (6 bases). V was shortened by 5 bases and J by 7 bases, with 11 bases between the two germline ends. The V gene's germline CDR1 is SEHNR and CDR2 FQNEAQ (reference sequence). CDR3 length equals 12 residues. CDR3 nucleotide sequence: TGTGCCAGCAGCATTGAACAGGGTGAAGCTTTCTTT. Amino acid sequence: CASSIEQGEAFF.

The genes are TRBV4-1 and TRBJ2-5; D might be TRBD2 (6 bases). The CDR3 runs 13 residues. The ends were cut back, 4 bases at V and 1 base at J, with 7 bases in the middle. Germline V gene lookup returns CDR1 MGHRA and CDR2 YSYEKL. CDR3 bases: TGCGCCAGCAGCCGACTAGGCCAAGAGACCCAGTACTTC. Translated, it gives CASSRLGQETQYF.

This rearrangement joins TRBV19 to TRBJ1-1; a weak D match, TRBD1 (6 bases). The CDR3 runs 12 residues. Trimming stripped 10 bases from V and 2 bases from J, with 11 bases between. In germline, CDR1 is LNHDA, CDR2 SQIVND (reference sequence). Here the CDR3 DNA reads TGTGCCACCCTGGGACAAAACACTGAAGCTTTCTTT. This gives the protein CATLGQNTEAFF.

For this clone: The same CDR3 also results from other DNA sequences found in this sample. The chain employs TRBV5-1 and TRBJ2-7; no definite D call. The CDR3 is made up of 12 amino acids. Germline V gene sequence: CDR1 SGHRS, CDR2 YFSETQ. Between the trimmed V and J ends, which lost 0 bases and 5 bases, there was a span of 6 bases. The CDR3 here is CASSLGGDEQYF. The DNA of the CDR3 is TGCGCCAGCAGCTTGGGTGGAGACGAGCAGTACTTC.

The chain is built from TRBV30 and TRBJ1-2, with a possible D match to TRBD1 (5 bases). This CDR3 is 12 amino acids long. Trimming took off 5 bases at V and 4 bases at J, with 11 bases between the two ends. From germline, CDR1 is GTSNPN and CDR2 SVGIG (reference sequence). The CDR3 loop reads CAWGPGTYGYTF. CDR3 in DNA: TGTGCCTGGGGGCCAGGGACCTATGGCTACACCTTC. The full variable domain, with the rest looked up from reference TRBV30 and TRBJ1-2, is SQTIHQWPATLVQPVGSPLSLECTVEGTSNPNLYWYRQAAGRGLQLLFYSVGIGQISSEVPQNLSASRPQDRQFILSSKKLLLSDSGFYLCAWGPGTYGYTFGSGTRLTVV.

This rearrangement joins TRBV19 to TRBJ1-5; D uncertain. V was cut by 2 bases and J by 4 bases, with 6 bases left in between. The germline gives CDR1 LNHDA, CDR2 SQIVND (reference sequence). CDR3 length equals 13 residues. Here the CDR3 reads CASSIRENQPQHF. The CDR3 DNA follows: TGTGCCAGTAGTATACGGGAGAATCAGCCCCAGCATTTT.

The rearrangement uses TRBV5-6 and TRBJ1-6; D gene unclear. V was shortened by 5 bases and J by 7 bases, with 13 bases between the two germline ends. The CDR3 totals 14 residues. Germline lookup yields CDR1 SGHDT and CDR2 YYEEEE. CDR3 nucleotides: TGTGCCAGCAGTTACCGACGGACCAATTCACCCCTCCACTTT. Translating gives CASSYRRTNSPLHF.

V and J are TRBV6-5 and TRBJ2-7; D is unclear. V was trimmed by 5 bases and J by 5 bases, leaving 7 bases between them. CDR3 length: 11 residues. Germline CDR1 is MNHEY and CDR2 is SVGAGI. The CDR3 spells CASSAHHEQYF. The CDR3 DNA is TGTGCCAGCAGTGCCCACCACGAGCAGTACTTC.

The rearrangement joins TRBV29-1 to TRBJ1-4; the D is unclear. Germline loops: CDR1 SQVTM, CDR2 ANQGSEA. CDR3 length: 14 residues. Trimming stripped 0 bases from V and 8 bases from J, with 13 bases between. The CDR3 protein is CSVEDRAKGEKLFF. DNA of the CDR3: TGCAGCGTTGAAGATCGGGCAAAGGGAGAAAAACTGTTTTTT.

The chain uses TRBV5-4 and TRBJ1-1, with a tentative D call TRBD1 (6 bases). This CDR3 comprises 14 residues. V was cut by 0 bases and J by 4 bases, with 10 bases left in between. The V gene's germline CDR1 is SGHNT and CDR2 YYREEE (reference sequence). The CDR3, as DNA: TGTGCCAGCAGCTTGGAACAGGGAATCACTGAAGCTTTCTTT. Its translation is CASSLEQGITEAFF.

This chain uses TRBV28 with TRBJ2-7; D may be TRBD1 (5 bases). Trimming removed 6 bases from V and 6 bases from J, with 12 bases in between. The CDR3 sequence is 12 residues long. Germline V gives CDR1 MDHEN, CDR2 SYDVKM. CDR3 DNA sequence: TGTGCCAGCAGCAAAAGGGGTCGCGAGCAGTACTTC. Protein: CASSKRGREQYF.

The chain recombines TRBV6-1 with TRBJ1-1; D is uncertain. The V end lost 6 bases, the J end lost 4 bases, and 12 bases lay between the germline ends. CDR1 MNHNS and CDR2 SASEGT come from the germline V gene. The CDR3 has 13 residues. The CDR3 reads CASRAQPSTEAFF. CDR3 in DNA: TGTGCCAGCAGGGCCCAGCCCAGCACTGAAGCTTTCTTT.

This clone was seen only a few times. This chain joins TRBV4-2 and TRBJ1-1, with D possibly being TRBD1 (6 bases). V lost 8 bases to trimming and J lost 7 bases, with 14 bases between them. The CDR3 is 12 amino acids. The germline V gene encodes CDR1 LGHNA and CDR2 YNFKEQ. The CDR3 spells CASSLGAYEAFF. CDR3 bases: TGTGCCAGCTCTCTGGGGGCCTATGAAGCTTTCTTT.

This clone has only one observation. The chain uses TRBV2 and TRBJ2-1; perhaps TRBD1 as D (6 bases). CDR3 size: 16 residues. CDR1 is SNHLY and CDR2 is FYNNEI in the germline V gene. Trimming left V 5 bases short and J 6 bases short, with 20 bases between. CDR3 protein: CASSSQGTGVSNEQFF. CDR3 nucleotides: TGTGCCAGCAGTTCACAGGGTACAGGAGTCTCCAATGAGCAGTTCTTC.

The chain uses TRBV10-3 and TRBJ1-1; 10 nucleotides line up with TRBD1. Germline V gives CDR1 ENHRY, CDR2 SYGVKD. J lost 3 bases, V lost 8 bases, and 3 bases had no gene match. The CDR3 contains 13 residues. The CDR3 DNA reads TGTGCCATCTCCGGACAGGGGGACACTGAAGCTTTCTTT. Translated: CAISGQGDTEAFF.

This clone was counted between two and nine times. This chain connects TRBV4-3 to TRBJ1-1, with unresolved D. Deletions cut 3 bases from V and 4 bases from J, with 12 bases between. Germline CDR1 reads LGHNA; CDR2 reads YSLEER. CDR3 length equals 14 residues. The DNA of the CDR3 is TGCGCCAGCAGCCAGGAGGGTTTTGGCACTGAAGCTTTCTTT. It specifies CASSQEGFGTEAFF.

V usage is TRBV5-1 and J usage is TRBJ2-3; TRBD1 matches at 7 bases. Looked up from germline, CDR1 is SGHRS and CDR2 is YFSETQ. The V segment lost 4 bases and the J segment 4 bases; nucleotides outside the gene matches: 6. The CDR3 sequence is 14 residues long. The CDR3 sequence is CASSHPDRSDTQYF. The CDR3 DNA reads TGCGCCAGCAGCCATCCGGACAGGTCAGATACGCAGTATTTT.

This chain's CDR3 is CASRYRVGTEAFF. DNA for the CDR3: TGTGCCAGCAGGTACAGGGTCGGCACTGAAGCTTTCTTT. V gene TRBV6-1 combines with J gene TRBJ1-1; TRBD1 is a possible D gene (6 bases). V shed 6 bases and J shed 4 bases, with 12 bases lying between them. The CDR3 spans 13 residues. Germline CDR1 is MNHNS and CDR2 is SASEGT.

V and J are TRBV19 and TRBJ2-5; D unclear. Trimming took off 6 bases at V and 3 bases at J, with 5 bases between the two ends. CDR1 and CDR2 from the germline V gene are LNHDA and SQIVND (reference sequence). CDR3 length: 11 residues. The CDR3 region is CASRVEETQYF. The DNA for the CDR3 is TGTGCCAGTAGAGTCGAAGAGACCCAGTACTTC.

The chain combines TRBV19 with TRBJ2-5; 11 bases fit TRBD2. This CDR3 is built from 16 residues. V was clipped by 3 bases and J by 1 base; unmatched bases: 4. The germline gives CDR1 LNHDA, CDR2 SQIVND (reference sequence). Here the CDR3 DNA reads TGTGCCAGTAGTATGGCCCTAGCGGGGGGCCAAGAGACCCAGTACTTC. Protein sequence: CASSMALAGGQETQYF.

V and J are TRBV5-1 and TRBJ2-7; 7 positions agree with TRBD1. This CDR3 is built from 14 residues. V lost 4 bases and J lost 5; bases outside the gene matches: 9. Germline CDR1 and CDR2: SGHRS and YFSETQ. CDR3 coding DNA: TGCGCCAGCAGCGGGACAGTCGAGGGGAACGAGCAGTACTTC. Translation: CASSGTVEGNEQYF.